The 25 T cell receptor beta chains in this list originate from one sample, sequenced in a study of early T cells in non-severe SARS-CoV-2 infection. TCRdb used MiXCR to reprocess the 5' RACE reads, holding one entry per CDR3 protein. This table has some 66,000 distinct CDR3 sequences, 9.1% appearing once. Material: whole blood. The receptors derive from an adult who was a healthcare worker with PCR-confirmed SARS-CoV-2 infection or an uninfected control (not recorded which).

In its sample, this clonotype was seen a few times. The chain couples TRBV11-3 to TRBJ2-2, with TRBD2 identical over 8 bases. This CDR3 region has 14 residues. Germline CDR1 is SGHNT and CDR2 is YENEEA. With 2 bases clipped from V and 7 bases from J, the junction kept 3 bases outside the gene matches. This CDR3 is CASSLSGSLGELFF. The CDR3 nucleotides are TGTGCCAGCAGCTTAAGCGGGAGTCTCGGGGAGCTGTTTTTT.

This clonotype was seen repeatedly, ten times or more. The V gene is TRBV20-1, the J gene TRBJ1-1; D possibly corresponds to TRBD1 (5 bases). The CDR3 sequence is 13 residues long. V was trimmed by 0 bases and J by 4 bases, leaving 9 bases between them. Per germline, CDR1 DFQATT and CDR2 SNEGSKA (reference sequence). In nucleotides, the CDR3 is TGCAGTGCTAGAGATAAGGGGACCACTGAAGCTTTCTTT. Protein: CSARDKGTTEAFF.

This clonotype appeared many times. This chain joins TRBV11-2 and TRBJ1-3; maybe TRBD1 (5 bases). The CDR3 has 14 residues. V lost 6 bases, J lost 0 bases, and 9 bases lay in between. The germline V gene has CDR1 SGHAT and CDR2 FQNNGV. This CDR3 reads CASSYGASGNTIYF. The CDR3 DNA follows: TGTGCCAGCAGTTACGGGGCCTCTGGAAACACCATATATTTT. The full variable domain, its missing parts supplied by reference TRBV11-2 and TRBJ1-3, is EAGVAQSPRYKIIEKRQSVAFWCNPISGHATLYWYQQILGQGPKLLIQFQNNGVVDDSQLPKDRFSAERLKGVDSTLKIQPAKLEDSAVYLCASSYGASGNTIYFGEGSWLTVV.

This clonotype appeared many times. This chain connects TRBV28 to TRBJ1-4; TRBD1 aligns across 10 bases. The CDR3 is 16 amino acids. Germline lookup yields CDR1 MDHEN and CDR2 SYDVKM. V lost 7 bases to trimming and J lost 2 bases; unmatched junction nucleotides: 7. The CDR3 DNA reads TGTGCCAGCAAAGGACAGGGGGTAGGGACTAATGAAAAACTGTTTTTT. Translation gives CASKGQGVGTNEKLFF. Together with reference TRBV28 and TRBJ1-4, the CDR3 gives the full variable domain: DVKVTQSSRYLVKRTGEKVFLECVQDMDHENMFWYRQDPGLGLRLIYFSYDVKMKEKGDIPEGYSVSREKKERFSLILESASTNQTSMYLCASKGQGVGTNEKLFFGSGTQLSVL.

The CDR3, as DNA: TGCAGCGTTGCCGGGACTAGCGGCCTCTACAATGAGCAGTTCTTC. It translates to CSVAGTSGLYNEQFF. The chain joins TRBV29-1 to TRBJ2-1; 11 nucleotides match TRBD2. Germline V gene data show CDR1 as SQVTM and CDR2 as ANQGSEA. Trimming took 4 bases from V and 3 from J; bases not matched to a gene: 5. CDR3 length: 15 amino acids.

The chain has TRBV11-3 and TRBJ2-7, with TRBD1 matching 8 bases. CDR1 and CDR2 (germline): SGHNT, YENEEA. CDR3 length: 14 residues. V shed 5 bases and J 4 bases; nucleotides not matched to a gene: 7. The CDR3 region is CASSPGGQDYEQYF. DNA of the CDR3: TGTGCCAGCAGCCCAGGGGGACAGGATTACGAGCAGTACTTC.

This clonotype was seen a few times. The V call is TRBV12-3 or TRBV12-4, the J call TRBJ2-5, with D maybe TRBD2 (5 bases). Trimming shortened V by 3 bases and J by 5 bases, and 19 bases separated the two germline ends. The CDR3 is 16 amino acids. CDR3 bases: TGTGCCAGCAGTTTTGGAGGTCGTGTTAGAACGGAGACCCAGTACTTC. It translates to CASSFGGRVRTETQYF.

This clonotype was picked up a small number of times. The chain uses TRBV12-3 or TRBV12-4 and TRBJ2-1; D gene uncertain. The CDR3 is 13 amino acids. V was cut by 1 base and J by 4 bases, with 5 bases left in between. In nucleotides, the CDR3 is TGTGCCAGCAGTTTAGAGAGTTACAATGAGCAGTTCTTC. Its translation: CASSLESYNEQFF.

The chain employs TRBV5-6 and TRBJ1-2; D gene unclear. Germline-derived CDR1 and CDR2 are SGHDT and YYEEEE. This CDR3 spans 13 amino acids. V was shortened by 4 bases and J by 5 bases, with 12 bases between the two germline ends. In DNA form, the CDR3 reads TGTGCCAGCAGCGCCCAACAGAATTATGGCTACACCTTC. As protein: CASSAQQNYGYTF.

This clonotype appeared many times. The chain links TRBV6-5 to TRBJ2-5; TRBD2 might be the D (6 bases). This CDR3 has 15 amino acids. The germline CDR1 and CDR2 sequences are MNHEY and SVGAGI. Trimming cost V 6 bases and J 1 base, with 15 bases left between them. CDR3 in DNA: TGTGCCAGCAGCCGCGGGGTAAGGGCCCAAGAGACCCAGTACTTC. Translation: CASSRGVRAQETQYF.

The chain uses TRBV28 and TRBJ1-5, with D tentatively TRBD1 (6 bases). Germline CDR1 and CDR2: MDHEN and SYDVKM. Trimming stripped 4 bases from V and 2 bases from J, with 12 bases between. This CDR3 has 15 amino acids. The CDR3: CASSSPAGGNQPQHF. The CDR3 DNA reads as TGTGCCAGCAGTTCCCCCGCAGGGGGCAATCAGCCCCAGCATTTT.

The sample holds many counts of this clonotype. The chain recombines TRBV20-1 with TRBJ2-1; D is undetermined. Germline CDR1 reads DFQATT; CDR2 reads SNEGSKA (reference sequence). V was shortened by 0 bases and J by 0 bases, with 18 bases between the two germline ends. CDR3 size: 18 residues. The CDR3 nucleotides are TGCAGTGCTAGAGATCAATGGCGAGGCTCACCCTCCTACAATGAGCAGTTCTTC. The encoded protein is CSARDQWRGSPSYNEQFF.

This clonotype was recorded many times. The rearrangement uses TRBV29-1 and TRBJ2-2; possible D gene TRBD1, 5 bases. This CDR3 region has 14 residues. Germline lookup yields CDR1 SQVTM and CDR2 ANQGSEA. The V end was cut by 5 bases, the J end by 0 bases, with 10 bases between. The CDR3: CSVLTDANTGELFF. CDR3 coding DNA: TGCAGCGTTTTGACAGACGCGAACACCGGGGAGCTGTTTTTT.

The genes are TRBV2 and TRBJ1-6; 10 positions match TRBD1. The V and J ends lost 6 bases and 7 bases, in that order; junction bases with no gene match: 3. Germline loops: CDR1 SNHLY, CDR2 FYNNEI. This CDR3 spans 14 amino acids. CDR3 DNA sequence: TGTGCCAGCAGGACAGGGGGCCTGAATTCACCCCTCCACTTT. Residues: CASRTGGLNSPLHF.

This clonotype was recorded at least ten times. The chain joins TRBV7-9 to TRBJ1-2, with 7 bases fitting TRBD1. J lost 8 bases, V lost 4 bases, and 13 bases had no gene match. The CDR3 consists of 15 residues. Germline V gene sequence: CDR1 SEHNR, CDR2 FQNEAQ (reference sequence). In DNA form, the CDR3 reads TGTGCCAGCAGCTCCCGGACAGGTGACGGTAGGGGCTACACCTTC. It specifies CASSSRTGDGRGYTF.

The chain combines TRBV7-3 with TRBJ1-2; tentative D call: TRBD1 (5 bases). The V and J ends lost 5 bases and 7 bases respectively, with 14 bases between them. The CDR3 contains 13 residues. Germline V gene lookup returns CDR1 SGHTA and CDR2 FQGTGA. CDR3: CASSPGGRGGYTF. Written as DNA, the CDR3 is TGTGCCAGCAGCCCGGGAGGGAGGGGTGGCTACACCTTC.

CDR3 protein: CASSAQGGGANVLTF. In nucleotides, the CDR3 is TGTGCCAGCAGTGCACAGGGTGGAGGGGCCAACGTCCTGACTTTC. V gene TRBV6-1 combines with J gene TRBJ2-6, with D possibly TRBD1 on 6 matching bases. From germline, CDR1 is MNHNS and CDR2 SASEGT. Trimming removed 4 bases at V and 4 bases at J, with 11 bases between. The CDR3 loop spans 15 amino acids.

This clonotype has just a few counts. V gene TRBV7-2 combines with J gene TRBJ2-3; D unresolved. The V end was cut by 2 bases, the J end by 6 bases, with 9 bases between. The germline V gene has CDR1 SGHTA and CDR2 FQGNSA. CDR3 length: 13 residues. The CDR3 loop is CASSLNPRDTQYF. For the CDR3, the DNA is TGTGCCAGCAGCTTAAATCCCCGGGATACGCAGTATTTT.

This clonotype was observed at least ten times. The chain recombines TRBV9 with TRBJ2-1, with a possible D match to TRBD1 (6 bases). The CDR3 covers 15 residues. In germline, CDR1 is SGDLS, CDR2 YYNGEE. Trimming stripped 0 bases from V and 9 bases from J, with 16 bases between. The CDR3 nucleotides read TGTGCCAGCAGCGTAGAACAGGGTGGAACAGTTGAGCAGTTCTTC. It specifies CASSVEQGGTVEQFF.

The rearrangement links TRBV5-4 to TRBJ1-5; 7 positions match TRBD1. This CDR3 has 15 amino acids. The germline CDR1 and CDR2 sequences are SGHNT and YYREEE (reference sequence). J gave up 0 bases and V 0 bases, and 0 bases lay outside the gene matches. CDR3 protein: CASSLDRGSNQPQHF. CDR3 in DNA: TGTGCCAGCAGCTTGGACAGGGGTAGCAATCAGCCCCAGCATTTT.

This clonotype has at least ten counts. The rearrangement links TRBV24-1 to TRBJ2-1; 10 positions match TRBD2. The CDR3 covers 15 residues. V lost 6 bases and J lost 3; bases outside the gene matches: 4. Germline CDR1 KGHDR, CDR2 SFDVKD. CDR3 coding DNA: TGTGCCACCAGTCTAGCGGGAGCTAACTACAATGAGCAGTTCTTC. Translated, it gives CATSLAGANYNEQFF.

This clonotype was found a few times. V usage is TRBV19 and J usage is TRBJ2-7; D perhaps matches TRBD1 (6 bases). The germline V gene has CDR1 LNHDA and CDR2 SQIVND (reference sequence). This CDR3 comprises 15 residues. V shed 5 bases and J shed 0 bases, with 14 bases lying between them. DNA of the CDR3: TGTGCCAGTAGTGTCCAGGGGATGAGCTCCTACGAGCAGTACTTC. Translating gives CASSVQGMSSYEQYF.

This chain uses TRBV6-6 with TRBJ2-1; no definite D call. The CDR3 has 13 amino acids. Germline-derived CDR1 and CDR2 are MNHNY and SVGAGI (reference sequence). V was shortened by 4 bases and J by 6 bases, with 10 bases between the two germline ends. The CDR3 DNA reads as TGTGCCAGCAGTTCCACTCCTCTCAATGAGCAGTTCTTC. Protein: CASSSTPLNEQFF.

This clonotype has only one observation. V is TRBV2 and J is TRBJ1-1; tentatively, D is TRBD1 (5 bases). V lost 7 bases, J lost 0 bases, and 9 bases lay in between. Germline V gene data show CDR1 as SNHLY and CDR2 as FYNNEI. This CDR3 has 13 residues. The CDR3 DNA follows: TGTGCCAGCATGACAGATATGAACACTGAAGCTTTCTTT. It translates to CASMTDMNTEAFF.

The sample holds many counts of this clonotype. The CDR3: CSARAPAAGVETQYF. The CDR3 nucleotides are TGCAGTGCTAGAGCTCCCGCGGCGGGAGTTGAGACCCAGTACTTC. This chain links TRBV20-1 with TRBJ2-5, with 7 bases that match TRBD2. Losses at the gene ends were 1 base for V and 5 bases for J; bases not matched to a gene: 10. Looked up from germline, CDR1 is DFQATT and CDR2 is SNEGSKA (reference sequence). CDR3 size: 15 residues.